This T cell receptor (beta chain) was profiled in a study of shared clonotypes between healthy human individuals. Study-level background: Researchers assigned three CD4 naive, three CD4 memory, two CD8 naive and one CD8 memory plate to each donor.

Terminally differentiated effector memory CD45RA+ cells were left out of the naive CD8 fraction, which was CD45RO-negative and positively selected for CCR7. CDR1 is PRHDT and CDR2 is FYEKMQ in the germline V gene (reference sequence). V lost 7 bases to trimming and J lost 3 bases; unmatched junction nucleotides: 8. The CDR3 runs to 15 residues. The assay was immunoSEQ multiplex PCR, and TCRdb's table has in-frame clones only and misses some. The sample records about 870,000 clones, over 90% being singletons. General study results and limits: Larger richness was generally estimated for naive than memory subsets. Sampling covered blood only; tissue repertoires likely differ.

As for this clone: Antigen specificity is unknown.

The chain is built from TRBV13 and TRBJ2-1; 8 bases map to TRBD2. The origin of this receptor is a man aged 25 to 45 in good health. The sample taken for sequencing was naive CD8+ T cells sorted from blood. The CDR3: CASTRGGTSYNEQFF. The CDR3 region has the DNA TGTGCCAGCACCAGAGGCGGGACTAGCTACAATGAGCAGTTCTTC.